The 4 T cell receptor beta chains below all came from one sample that was sequenced in a study of T cells in Graves' hyperthyroidism and ophthalmopathy. Amplification yielded TCR beta CDR3 regions, with RNA transcripts as the source. The study used the HTBI primer set for a first-round RT-PCR of the TCR CDR3. TCRdb used MiXCR to reprocess the multiplex PCR reads, holding one entry per CDR3 protein. The sample carries 280,000 or so distinct CDR3 sequences, less than 30% recorded once. Specimen: blood. Every receptor here comes from a man aged 35 to 55 with Graves' hyperthyroidism that later progressed to Graves' ophthalmopathy.

This clonotype appeared many times. This may be a read error: a much more frequent sequence differs by one nucleotide. The chain recombines TRBV11-2 with TRBJ1-2; D remains ambiguous. This CDR3 is 13 amino acids long. The germline CDR1 and CDR2 sequences are SGHAT and FQNNGV. CDR3 region: CAGSLAAGYGYTF. DNA for the CDR3: TGTGCCGGCAGCTTAGCGGCAGGCTATGGCTACACCTTC.

This clonotype was seen at least ten times. V gene TRBV20-1 combines with J gene TRBJ1-5, with 9 bases matching TRBD1. The germline CDR1 and CDR2 sequences are DFQATT and SNEGSKA (reference sequence). The junction had 13 bases not matched to a gene; V was cut back by 6 bases and J by 7 bases. The CDR3 extends over 15 amino acids. The CDR3 coding sequence is TGCAGTGCCGCTCCTCCGGGACAGGGCCCCCAGCCCCAGCATTTT. It specifies CSAAPPGQGPQPQHF.

This clonotype was counted at least ten times. The chain couples TRBV10-1 to TRBJ2-7; the match to TRBD1 covers 7 bases. The CDR3 is 14 amino acids. The V segment lost 2 bases and the J segment 5 bases; nucleotides outside the gene matches: 6. CDR1 WNHNN and CDR2 SYGVQD come from the germline V gene (reference sequence). CDR3 nucleotides: TGCGCCAGCAGTGAGGCGACAGGGATCAACGAGCAGTACTTC. Protein: CASSEATGINEQYF.

This clonotype was recorded at least ten times. The rearrangement links TRBV6-1 to TRBJ1-2; 9 bases map to TRBD1. The CDR3 consists of 17 residues. CDR1 is MNHNS, CDR2 SASEGT, per germline. V lost 3 bases to trimming and J lost 7 bases; unmatched junction nucleotides: 15. The CDR3 region is CASSDYYSGTGYGGYTF. As DNA, the CDR3 is TGTGCCAGCAGTGATTACTATTCTGGGACAGGGTATGGTGGCTACACCTTC.